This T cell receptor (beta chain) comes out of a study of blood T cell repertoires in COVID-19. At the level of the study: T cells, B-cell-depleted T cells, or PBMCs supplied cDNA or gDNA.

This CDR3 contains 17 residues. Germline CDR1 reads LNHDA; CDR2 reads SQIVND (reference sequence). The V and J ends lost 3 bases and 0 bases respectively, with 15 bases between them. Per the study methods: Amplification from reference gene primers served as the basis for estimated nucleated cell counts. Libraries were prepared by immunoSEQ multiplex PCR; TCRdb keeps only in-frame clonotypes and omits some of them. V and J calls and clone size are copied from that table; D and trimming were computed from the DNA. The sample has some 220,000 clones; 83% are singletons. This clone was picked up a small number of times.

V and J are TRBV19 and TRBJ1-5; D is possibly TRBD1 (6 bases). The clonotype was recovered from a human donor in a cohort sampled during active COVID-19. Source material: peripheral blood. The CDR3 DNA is TGTGCCAGTAGTATTGGAAGGACAGCGAATAGCAATCAGCCCCAGCATTTT. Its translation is CASSIGRTANSNQPQHF. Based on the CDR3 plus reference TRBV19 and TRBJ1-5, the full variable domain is DGGITQSPKYLFRKEGQNVTLSCEQNLNHDAMYWYRQDPGQGLRLIYYSQIVNDFQKGDIAEGYSVSREKKESFPLTVTSAQKNPTAFYLCASSIGRTANSNQPQHFGDGTRLSIL.